The clone carrying this T cell receptor (beta chain) was picked up many times. Just one base apart from a much larger clone, this may be a read error. The source of the sample is a study of blood T cells in healthy people across ages. A second about 6 to 12 cycle PCR used barcoded and J-beta primers. TCRdb called the 5' RACE reads again in MiXCR, with one record for every CDR3 protein. The sample holds fewer than 1,000,000 distinct CDR3 sequences; around 43% are singletons and the top ten take nearly 20%. The specimen sequenced was blood. The source is a man aged 60 to 69 in good health.

The CDR3 loop reads CASSALVGKDEQFF. CDR3 DNA: TGTGCCAGCAGCGCACTCGTAGGGAAGGATGAGCAGTTCTTC. The chain combines TRBV7-8 with TRBJ2-1; D gene uncertain. With 5 bases removed from V and 8 bases from J, the gap between germline ends came to 16 bases. Looked up from germline, CDR1 is SGHVS and CDR2 is FQNEAQ. The CDR3 extends over 14 amino acids.